This T cell receptor (beta chain) was retrieved from a study of cytomegalovirus exposure and HLA in healthy donors (dated by TCRdb to 2015 to 2018). About the investigation overall: In an earlier analysis of some 550 of the donors, approximately 300 Gb of sequence data and about 110 million unique TCR beta sequences from approximately 180 million T cells were reported. Roughly 320 gigabases of sequencing data and roughly 80 million unique TCR sequences made up an early release that covered about 640 HLA-typed donors. Among the approximately 400 genotyped donors, around 81% belonged to the genetic ancestry cluster associated with self-reported Caucasian donors. The study aimed to test whether cataloging public T cell receptors could reveal signatures of past pathogen exposure. The study used immunosequencing to profile the T cell repertoires of approximately 630 subjects and linked those repertoires to cytomegalovirus serostatus. Besides the first cohort of under 700 subjects, a separate validation cohort made up of over 100 different subjects was used. The study combined high-throughput TCR immunosequencing, statistical association of individual TCRs with disease status, and machine learning to predict cytomegalovirus infection status. In a later analysis, previously published TCR beta repertoires from several hundred donors were re-analyzed and high-resolution HLA genotyping was added so that TCR occurrence patterns could be studied. Rather than using new phenotypic data, the later analysis identified candidate immune exposures from TCR beta sequences and from how often those sequences occurred across donors. To decide whether each TCR beta V gene segment behaved as functional or pseudogenic, an earlier analysis of several hundred of the donors relied on high-throughput TCR beta sequencing. Donor age, sex, ethnicity and CMV serostatus were collected together with the repertoire data. A later genetic analysis took genome-wide SNP genotypes for about 55% of the roughly 700 donors and used that subset as a discovery cohort. All discovery cohort repertoires had been generated on a single sequencing platform. HLA typing covered class I and class II loci at four-digit resolution. Typing coverage varied by locus: roughly 629-640 donors for A, B, C, DRB1 and DQB1; approximately 500 for DQA1; more than 600 for DPA1; some 470 for DPB1. Roughly five DR-DQ haplotypes were handled as single units for association and clustering because linkage in the cohort was strong. Among 300 to 450 genotyped donors of the cohort, an average of approximately 250,000 unique TCR beta nucleotide sequences were sequenced per donor, around a sixth of them non-productive.

The paper's findings and limits, for the study overall: A further reported finding was that TCR beta sequences accurately predicted the HLA-A and HLA-B alleles for most subjects in the first cohort. Correlated functional status among segregating V segments might be attributable to linkage disequilibrium, but an unknown experimental factor could not be ruled out. According to a later analysis, most CMV-associated TCR beta chains appeared to be HLA-restricted, and the HLA associations seemed to be driven largely by CMV exposure. Some IMGT-functional V segments, including TRBV6-2 and TRBV6-3, could not be told apart with the 87-base-pair reads, so those segments were excluded. In a later analysis, the rate of TCR association differed among HLA loci, with DRB1 alleles having the most associated TCRs and HLA-C alleles having the fewest. A few of the identified cytomegalovirus-associated TCR beta chains were confirmed in vitro to be specific for cytomegalovirus antigens. The study gave a list of under 200 TCR beta chains associated with cytomegalovirus. In a later genetic analysis, a missense DCLRE1C variant was associated with V-gene and J-gene trimming of TCR beta chains, and the association was replicated in an independent cohort. In an earlier analysis of 587 of the donors, most TCR beta V segments appeared in productive rearrangements about 87% or about 30% of the time, broadly matching IMGT annotations. In a later analysis, several top co-occurrence clusters were reported to appear linked to parvovirus B19, influenza, CMV and Epstein-Barr virus. Strong co-occurrence of HLA alleles, especially DR and DQ, made assigning TCR associations to individual alleles difficult. A later analysis associated about 16,000 TCR beta sequences with specific HLA alleles at a false discovery rate of 0.05. Because some donors lacked HLA typing at each locus, the association tests relied only on the typed subset. The authors suggested that the approach could potentially be extended to other disease states and immunological phenotypes. Cytomegalovirus status was reported to be diagnosed by the classifier with high specificity and sensitivity in both the original and validation cohorts. In a later genetic analysis, fewer N-insertions in productive TCRs were reported among donors in an Asian-associated ancestry cluster than the roughly 640-donor mean. The sequencing pipeline was judged likely to have produced a cluster of highly shared sequence variants as a technical artifact. Most TCR sequences were seen in very few donors, while some public TCRs were found in many individuals. Immune exposure information for the cohort was limited to CMV serostatus. Roughly uniform sequencing depth across donors was assumed in presence/absence analyses, although this assumption may not hold. The earlier analysis of about 600 of the donors excluded 15 to 20 rarely observed V segments, including chromosome 9 orphons, because counts were too low. This cohort had only TCR beta chains sequenced, and the lack of alpha or paired-chain data limited which features could be detected. A later analysis found that HLA-associated TCR beta chains were more clonally expanded and had lower generation probabilities than equally common non-associated chains.

This clone was counted once. The specificity of this receptor is unknown. Base quality data are lacking; no much larger clone is found one base away. The cohort consisted of 600 to 750 healthy bone marrow donors. At the time of sampling, every cohort member was nominally healthy, though immune exposures that went unrecorded were likely present. The donor was CMV seropositive and was included in the group of 300 or so seropositive cohort members. Each donor provided a peripheral blood sample, and peripheral blood mononuclear cells were used for TCR beta sequencing. Genomic DNA was extracted from the blood cell samples with the Qiagen DNeasy Blood Extraction Kit. The germline V gene sets CDR1 to MGHRA and CDR2 to YSYEKL. Trimming takes 1 base off V and 1 base off J; junction bases not matched to a gene: 4. Including cysteine and phenylalanine, the CDR3 has 16 amino acids. Only the CDR3 DNA stays, 48 bases, in frame from base 1.

Preparation of the library involved the immunoSEQ multiplex PCR assay. For the multiplex PCR, a mixture combining 60 forward primers for TCR Vbeta segments and 13 reverse primers for TCR Jbeta segments was used. The CDR3 region of rearranged TCR beta genes was amplified from genomic DNA by a multiplex PCR assay. The Illumina HiSeq System was used to sequence the amplified TCR beta libraries as 87-base-pair reads. In the source study's methods: Across the 500 to 700 repertoires, a later analysis counted tens of millions of unique TCR beta chains, some 11 million of which were shared by at least two donors. To remove PCR and sequencing errors, raw reads were error-corrected and collapsed into unique sequences using a nearest-neighbor algorithm that merged closely related sequences. CDR3 sequences were aligned to IMGT reference sequences to assign V, D and J gene segments. For a sequence to be retained, at least a six-nucleotide match to both a V gene segment and a J gene segment was required. A rearrangement was called productive if the CDR3 had no stop codons and remained in frame with V and J, and every other rearrangement was called non-productive. Following IMGT convention, CDR3 was defined as the stretch from the second conserved V-encoded cysteine to the conserved J-encoded phenylalanine. The earlier analysis of 450 to 750 of the donors excluded any sequence lacking an unambiguous match to a single V gene segment. An earlier analysis of fewer than 750 of the donors called V segments functional above 56.7% productive rearrangements and segregating when the between-donor standard deviation exceeded 5%. To diagnose cytomegalovirus status from the catalog of TCR beta chain sequences, a statistical classification framework was built. In a later analysis, V and J genes were assigned by comparing TCR nucleotide sequences against IMGT/GENE-DB human TR gene sequences. In a later analysis, CDR3 sequences and most-parsimonious VDJ recombination scenarios were assigned using the TCRdist pipeline. A later analysis defined each TCR beta chain by its CDR3 amino acid sequence plus V-gene family, and excluded reads lacking a unique V-gene family. To address suspected cross-contamination and a sequencing artifact, a later analysis removed some 620 highly shared, low-generation-probability nucleotide sequences. A later analysis calculated a clonal expansion index for each public chain from normalized within-repertoire ranks of inferred template counts. Generation probabilities in a later analysis came from a VDJ recombination model fitted to out-of-frame rearrangements, and those results were checked against IGoR. Hypergeometric tests were used in a later analysis to score TCR-TCR, TCR-HLA and TCR-CMV co-occurrence, with a repertoire-size bias correction applied to the TCR pairs. To estimate false discovery rates, a later analysis permuted the HLA or CMV assignments 20 times. In a later analysis, co-occurring TCRs were grouped using DBSCAN, and TCRdist sequence similarity was added for clustering within HLA-allele-positive subsets. Repertoires with fewer than 30,000 or more than 120,000 public chains were left out of co-occurrence clustering, as were about 5 repertoires with anomalous nucleotide sharing. What TCRdb holds here is the immuneACCESS table cut down to in-frame rearrangements. Part of the clones is not present; checked against another copy, under half of the missing clones reflect an unresolved V gene, and the others are unexplained. The DNA was the basis for D and trimming; V, J and clone size are from that table. In this sample the table shows around 150,000 clones, over 75% of which occur a single time. Clones ranked in the top ten supply around 0.96% of the sample.

The sequenced material came from PBMCs. The chain was built from TRBV4-1 and TRBJ2-7, and 10 bases in between align with TRBD1. The receptor's source is a woman between 50 and 59 years old in good health and CMV-seropositive. The DNA sequence is given as TGCGCCAGCAGCCAAGGGGGGGGACAGGGGTCCTACGAGCAGTACTTC. Protein translation: CASSQGGGQGSYEQYF.